This T cell receptor (beta chain) was recorded in a study of T cell changes during pregnancy in multiple sclerosis. Profiling relied on immunoSEQ multiplex PCR, and the TCRdb table lists in-frame clones only, not all of them. The table includes about 130,000 clones, around 97% detected once. This CDR3 contains 14 residues. V was pared by 2 bases and J by 6 bases, with 5 bases of the junction left unmatched. Per germline, CDR1 SEHNR and CDR2 FQNEAQ (reference sequence). This chain uses TRBV7-9 with TRBJ2-7; 9 bases match TRBD1. The specimen was peripheral blood, collected after pregnancy. This TCR was sampled from a female donor with multiple sclerosis, enrolled in a pregnancy study. The CDR3 is CASSLTGTGSEQYF. CDR3 DNA: TGTGCCAGCAGCTTAACCGGGACAGGGAGCGAGCAGTACTTC.